What follows is one T cell receptor (beta chain) and its context. Its specific antigen is unknown. No base quality values were provided; no much bigger clone lies one nucleotide off. The V end loses 2 bases and the J end loses 1 base, and a stretch of 8 bases separates them. The germline V gene encodes CDR1 SGHTA and CDR2 FQGNSA. CDR3 length: 14 amino acids, cysteine to phenylalanine. CDR3 DNA is the only sequence kept; it has 42 bases, read in frame from the first base. This was a case-control study nested in a cohort of healthcare workers in London, UK, who had nasopharyngeal swab PCR tests and blood samples taken every week. Healthcare workers were enrolled in the week of the UK lockdown, from 23 to 31 March 2020, and were followed every week for up to roughly 16 weeks. The sample originates from a study of early T cells in non-severe SARS-CoV-2 infection (dated by TCRdb to the early 2020s). Some background on the complete study: Because TCR sequencing was done on bulk RNA from unsorted whole blood, the alpha and beta chains could not be paired. Overall study outcomes, separate from this receptor: VDJdb matching was skewed toward anti-spike CD8 responses, so virus-specific expansions were likely underestimated and private and CD4 specificities were missed.

The library was made by 5' RACE. These reads were obtained on a NextSeq 500. Unique molecular identifiers were attached to individual cDNA molecules in the TCR library protocol so that sequencing error and PCR bias could be corrected. Sequencing covered both TCR alpha and beta chains, and within each sample the abundances of alpha and beta sequences were tightly co-correlated. The study's own analysis went as follows. Decombinator V4 was used to annotate TCR sequences for V gene, J gene and CDR3. Expanded TCRs were defined as changing significantly between any two time points under a Poisson model with p below 0.0001. Abundances of TCRs were expressed as counts per million after normalisation to the total number of TCRs sequenced in each sample. MAIT TCRs were defined by TRAV1-2 paired with TRAJ12, TRAJ20 or TRAJ33, and iNKT TCRs by TRAV10 paired with TRAJ18. VDJdb, accessed on 1 November 2021, was searched for TCRs annotated for CMV, EBV and SARS-CoV-2, and TCRs annotated for more than one antigen were excluded. TCRdb's own reprocessing of the public reads used fastp at Q25 and MiXCR and kept productive beta chains. Each record represents a unique CDR3 protein, reported with the most common genes and DNA among its rows. The V and J calls follow TCRdb's processing rather than the paper's. The sample yields around 64,000 distinct CDR3 sequences; around 10% were counted once. 5% to 7% of the sample is in the top ten clones.

This material consisted of whole blood, taken at baseline. This clonotype was sampled from an adult who was a healthcare worker with PCR-confirmed SARS-CoV-2 infection or an uninfected control (not recorded which). This sequence uses TRBV7-2 and TRBJ1-1; the D region possibly corresponds to TRBD1 (6 bases align). The sequence in DNA is TGTGCCAGCAGCTTACAGGGGACGAACACTGAAGCTTTCTTT. Translated, it gives CASSLQGTNTEAFF.